This TCR beta chain emerged from a study of cytomegalovirus exposure and HLA in healthy donors. The CDR3 spans 24 residues. V lost 3 bases to trimming and J lost 0 bases; unmatched junction nucleotides: 24. This PCR relied on a set of 60 Vbeta primers and 13 Jbeta primers. The protocol was immunoSEQ multiplex PCR, while the TCRdb copy is restricted to in-frame clones and leaves out a portion. The sample includes about 190,000 clones, 78% of them seen just once. The sequence derives from a woman aged 25 to 39 in good health and CMV-seropositive. Material for sequencing was PBMCs. The gene calls are TRBV7-1 and TRBJ2-1, with TRBD1 identical over 12 bases. TRBV7-1 is assigned to the ORF class and has an uncertain function. The CDR3 coding sequence is TGTGCCAGCAGCTCCCGGGCCGGGACAGGGGGCGAAGAAAAGTTTCCGAGCTCCTACAATGAGCAGTTCTTC. Protein product: CASSSRAGTGGEEKFPSSYNEQFF.